The sequence of this T cell receptor beta chain was determined in a study of blood T cells in healthy people across ages. Many counts were recorded for this clonotype. Trimming at V came to 6 bases and at J to 3 bases, leaving 3 bases not matched to a gene. CDR1 is ENHRY, CDR2 SYGVKD, per germline. This CDR3 is 14 amino acids long. Then a second PCR, running roughly 7 to 11 cycles, was carried out with a sample-barcoded 5' primer and a J-beta primer mix. MiXCR was run by TCRdb on the 5' RACE reads, yielding one entry per CDR3 protein. In the table there are some 930,000 distinct CDR3 sequences, about 27% of which are singletons. Drawn from each donor were 8.5 to 10 milliliters of peripheral blood. This same sample was also taken into another study, of T cells of mothers and their children. That paper adds: Over 9.5 million reads per mother and roughly 3 million per child were obtained.

The chain employs TRBV10-3 and TRBJ2-5, with 11 bases that match TRBD2. Sequencing was carried out using blood. The receptor was isolated from a woman aged 40 to 50 in good health. The CDR3 sequence is CAIRGTSGKETQYF. The CDR3 DNA follows: TGTGCCATCAGGGGGACTAGCGGAAAAGAGACCCAGTACTTC.